These 29 T cell receptor beta chains share one sample of origin, sequenced in a study of T cells in Graves' hyperthyroidism and ophthalmopathy. Authors of the study amplified TCR beta CDR3 regions from RNA transcripts. The HTBI primer set served for first-round RT-PCR of the TCR CDR3. TCRdb re-called the multiplex PCR reads with MiXCR, one entry per CDR3 protein. Seen here are approximately 490,000 distinct CDR3 sequences, roughly 23% observed once, and the top ten hold less than 65%. The specimen was blood. The receptors here all came from an older woman with Graves' ophthalmopathy.

In this sample, this clonotype turned up a few times. The chain couples TRBV10-3 to TRBJ2-1; 10 bases are a match to TRBD2. Germline V CDR1 and CDR2: ENHRY, SYGVKD. J lost 8 bases, V lost 3 bases, and 7 bases had no gene match. The CDR3 extends over 15 amino acids. CDR3 amino acids: CAISDPGLASHEQFF. CDR3 nucleotide sequence: TGTGCCATCAGTGATCCGGGACTAGCGTCCCATGAGCAGTTCTTC.

In its sample, this clonotype was seen many times. The gene calls are TRBV28 and TRBJ1-3; D call uncertain. The CDR3 contains 14 residues. Trimming took off 3 bases at V and 0 bases at J, with 6 bases between the two ends. The germline CDR1 and CDR2 sequences are MDHEN and SYDVKM. CDR3 in DNA: TGTGCCAGCAGTTTGCCGAGCTCTGGAAACACCATATATTTT. Translation: CASSLPSSGNTIYF.

This clonotype was seen a single time. The J gene is TRBJ1-1, the V gene TRBV30; D is unresolved. This CDR3 region has 13 residues. Trimming removed 4 bases from V and 0 bases from J, with 9 bases in between. Germline values: CDR1 GTSNPN, CDR2 SVGIG (reference sequence). The CDR3, as DNA: TGTGCCTGGAAAACAGCCCTGAACACTGAAGCTTTCTTT. Protein sequence: CAWKTALNTEAFF. Supplemented by reference TRBV30 and TRBJ1-1, the full variable domain reads SQTIHQWPATLVQPVGSPLSLECTVEGTSNPNLYWYRQAAGRGLQLLFYSVGIGQISSEVPQNLSASRPQDRQFILSSKKLLLSDSGFYLCAWKTALNTEAFFGQGTRLTVV.

Only a few counts were recorded for this clonotype. The J gene is TRBJ1-5, the V gene TRBV28; no definite D call. The CDR3 extends over 12 amino acids. Germline lookup yields CDR1 MDHEN and CDR2 SYDVKM. Trimming left V 5 bases short and J 9 bases short, with 11 bases between. In DNA, the CDR3 is TGTGCCAGCAGTCGAAGTAGATCGCCCCAGCATTTT. Its protein is CASSRSRSPQHF.

This clonotype was observed a few times. This sequence joins TRBV12-3 or TRBV12-4 and TRBJ2-2, with 7 bases lining up with TRBD1. This CDR3 region has 14 residues. V lost 2 bases and J lost 6; bases outside the gene matches: 3. The DNA for the CDR3 is TGTGCCAGCAGTTTACAGGGGGTGGCCGGGGAGCTGTTTTTT. Residues: CASSLQGVAGELFF.

V usage is TRBV7-9 and J usage is TRBJ2-1; a weak D match, TRBD1 (6 bases). Germline-derived CDR1 and CDR2 are SEHNR and FQNEAQ (reference sequence). V shed 7 bases and J shed 6 bases, with 16 bases lying between them. The CDR3 runs to 14 residues. CDR3 sequence reads: CASTLTGMVNEQFF. The CDR3 nucleotides are TGTGCCAGCACCCTCACAGGGATGGTCAATGAGCAGTTCTTC.

At least ten counts were recorded for this clonotype. The J gene is TRBJ2-1, the V gene TRBV2, with 11 bases aligning to TRBD2. V dropped 2 bases and J dropped 4; count of bases not matched to a gene: 4. The CDR3 is 16 amino acids. Per germline, CDR1 SNHLY and CDR2 FYNNEI. The CDR3 DNA sequence: TGTGCCAGCAGTGAACGGGGACTAGCGGTTTACAATGAGCAGTTCTTC. Its protein is CASSERGLAVYNEQFF.

The chain recombines TRBV10-2 with TRBJ1-1; no reliable D call. There are 14 residues in the CDR3. Germline V gene data show CDR1 as WSHSY and CDR2 as SAAADI. Trimming pared 0 bases from V and 5 bases from J, leaving 10 bases between. The CDR3 loop reads CASSESWGRTEAFF. In nucleotides, the CDR3 is TGCGCCAGCAGTGAGTCTTGGGGTCGGACTGAAGCTTTCTTT.

Many counts were recorded for this clonotype. The chain is built from TRBV7-2 and TRBJ2-1; the D is unclear. The CDR3 has 12 residues. Germline V gene data show CDR1 as SGHTA and CDR2 as FQGNSA. Deletions cut 1 base from V and 9 bases from J, with 7 bases between. In DNA form, the CDR3 reads TGTGCCAGCAGCTTAGAACGAGGTGAGCAGTTCTTC. The encoded protein is CASSLERGEQFF.

Only a few counts were recorded for this clonotype. The chain employs TRBV11-2 and TRBJ1-1, with 8 bases identical to TRBD1. V lost 3 bases and J lost 4; bases outside the gene matches: 4. The CDR3 extends over 14 amino acids. Germline V gene lookup returns CDR1 SGHAT and CDR2 FQNNGV. The CDR3 reads CASSLDRVVTEAFF. In DNA form, the CDR3 reads TGTGCCAGCAGCTTGGACAGGGTAGTCACTGAAGCTTTCTTT.

This chain joins TRBV13 and TRBJ2-5; 10 positions agree with TRBD2. Per the germline V gene, CDR1 is PRHDT and CDR2 is FYEKMQ (reference sequence). The CDR3 consists of 15 residues. Losses at the gene ends were 5 bases for V and 9 bases for J; bases not matched to a gene: 12. The CDR3 reads CASSRAGLAGVAQYF. CDR3 bases: TGTGCCAGCAGCCGTGCAGGCCTAGCGGGAGTAGCCCAGTACTTC.

In this sample, this clonotype turned up many times. The chain combines TRBV12-3 or TRBV12-4 with TRBJ1-2; D is unresolved. V was shortened by 5 bases and J by 1 base, with 11 bases between the two germline ends. CDR3 length: 14 amino acids. The chain's CDR3 is CASSTHGVNYGYTF. The DNA for the CDR3 is TGTGCCAGCAGTACCCACGGGGTTAACTATGGCTACACCTTC.

The chain carries TRBV6-2 or TRBV6-3 and TRBJ1-5, with D maybe TRBD1 (5 bases). The CDR3 is 16 residues long. Germline lookup yields CDR1 MNHEY and CDR2 SVGEGT. V lost 5 bases and J lost 4, with 18 bases in between. For the CDR3, the DNA is TGTGCCAGCAGTGGAGAGAAAGGGCAGGGAAATCAGCCCCAGCATTTT. Residues: CASSGEKGQGNQPQHF.

This clonotype was found a few times. This chain joins TRBV19 and TRBJ1-5, with 7 bases that match TRBD1. V was pared by 5 bases and J by 4 bases, with 2 bases of the junction left unmatched. The CDR3 covers 13 residues. CDR1 and CDR2 (germline): LNHDA, SQIVND (reference sequence). CDR3 residues: CASSETGNQPQHF. The CDR3 DNA reads as TGTGCCAGTAGTGAGACAGGGAATCAGCCCCAGCATTTT.

This chain uses TRBV20-1 with TRBJ2-3, with TRBD2 matching over 7 bases. Trimming at V came to 6 bases and at J to 3 bases, leaving 9 bases not matched to a gene. This CDR3 region has 14 residues. From germline, CDR1 is DFQATT and CDR2 SNEGSKA (reference sequence). The CDR3 sequence: CSAVGGSRTDTQYF. The CDR3 DNA reads TGCAGTGCCGTCGGCGGGAGTAGAACAGATACGCAGTATTTT.

The gene calls are TRBV7-2 and TRBJ1-2; a possible D gene is TRBD1 (6 bases). Germline V gives CDR1 SGHTA, CDR2 FQGNSA. Trimming left V 5 bases short and J 8 bases short, with 18 bases between. The CDR3 runs to 14 residues. This CDR3 reads CASSPLGGGLGYTF. CDR3 nucleotide sequence: TGTGCCAGCAGCCCTCTAGGGGGGGGGCTGGGCTACACCTTC.

The chain links TRBV7-2 to TRBJ2-7, with 8 nucleotides matching TRBD2. Germline V gene data show CDR1 as SGHTA and CDR2 as FQGNSA. The CDR3 length is 14 residues. V was clipped by 1 base and J by 6 bases; unmatched bases: 5. CDR3 sequence: CTSSLGTAGVEQYF. In nucleotides, the CDR3 is TGTACCAGCAGCTTAGGGACAGCGGGAGTCGAGCAGTACTTC.

This chain links TRBV29-1 with TRBJ2-2; perhaps D is TRBD1 or TRBD2 (5 bases each). This CDR3 is 13 amino acids long. CDR1 SQVTM and CDR2 ANQGSEA come from the germline V gene. V was cut by 1 base and J by 4 bases, with 7 bases left in between. CDR3 nucleotides: TGCAGCGTTGAAGGGGGGAGCACCGGGGAGCTGTTTTTT. This encodes CSVEGGSTGELFF.

This clonotype was seen a single time. CDR3 residues: CASSVADSGNTIYF. For the CDR3, the DNA is TGTGCCAGCAGCGTAGCTGACAGCGGAAACACCATATATTTT. This chain connects TRBV9 to TRBJ1-3, with a tentative D call TRBD1 (5 bases). Germline assignment: CDR1 SGDLS and CDR2 YYNGEE. V was cut by 0 bases and J by 4 bases, with 8 bases left in between. The CDR3 loop spans 14 amino acids.

In this sample, this clonotype turned up many times. V and J are TRBV7-9 and TRBJ2-3; no clear D. Trimming removed 4 bases from V and 6 bases from J, with 17 bases in between. This CDR3 is built from 15 residues. Looked up from germline, CDR1 is SEHNR and CDR2 is FQNEAQ (reference sequence). Here the CDR3 DNA reads TGTGCCAGCAGCTCTGGTACAACCTCTGGGGATACGCAGTATTTT. It is translated as CASSSGTTSGDTQYF. The variable domain in full, completed from reference TRBV7-9 and TRBJ2-3, reads DTGVSQNPRHKITKRGQNVTFRCDPISEHNRLYWYRQTLGQGPEFLTYFQNEAQLEKSRLLSDRFSAERPKGSFSTLEIQRTEQGDSAMYLCASSSGTTSGDTQYFGPGTRLTVL.

V usage is TRBV19 and J usage is TRBJ2-3, with a tentative D call TRBD1 (6 bases). Trimming removed 8 bases at V and 6 bases at J, with 15 bases between. This CDR3 has 13 amino acids. Germline CDR1 LNHDA, CDR2 SQIVND (reference sequence). The CDR3 DNA is TGTGCCAGTCGGGCACAGGGTTTGGATACGCAGTATTTT. It translates to CASRAQGLDTQYF.

The chain has TRBV7-2 and TRBJ2-5; 10 bases are a match to TRBD1. The CDR3 runs 18 residues. V was pared by 0 bases and J by 4 bases, with 11 bases of the junction left unmatched. Germline V CDR1 and CDR2: SGHTA, FQGNSA. This CDR3 reads CASSLAGTGTGEGETQYF. The CDR3 DNA is TGTGCCAGCAGCTTAGCGGGAACCGGGACAGGGGAGGGAGAGACCCAGTACTTC.

V and J are TRBV5-1 and TRBJ2-6, with TRBD1 matching over 7 bases. Trimming cost V 0 bases and J 3 bases; bases outside gene matches: 6. This CDR3 has 17 amino acids. Germline-derived CDR1 and CDR2 are SGHRS and YFSETQ. Here the CDR3 DNA reads TGCGCCAGCAGCTTGGATCCAGGGGGATTTGGGGCCAACGTCCTGACTTTC. Protein: CASSLDPGGFGANVLTF.

V usage is TRBV6-2 or TRBV6-3 and J usage is TRBJ2-6, with 9 positions matching TRBD1. The CDR3 has 16 amino acids. The V gene end was trimmed by 6 bases and the J gene end by 1 base; junction bases not matched to a gene: 4. Germline V CDR1 and CDR2: MNHEY, SVGEGT. The CDR3 loop is CASRDRGGSGANVLTF. The CDR3 DNA is TGTGCCAGCAGGGACAGGGGAGGATCTGGGGCCAACGTCCTGACTTTC.

This clonotype was seen more than once but under ten times. The chain is built from TRBV27 and TRBJ2-7; 8 bases match TRBD2. The CDR3 consists of 13 residues. With 7 bases clipped from V and 0 bases from J, the junction kept 2 bases outside the gene matches. Germline loops: CDR1 MNHEY, CDR2 SMNVEV (reference sequence). CDR3 region: CASKLAASYEQYF. In DNA, the CDR3 is TGTGCCAGCAAACTAGCGGCCTCCTACGAGCAGTACTTC.

This chain uses TRBV13 with TRBJ2-1; 8 bases are shared with TRBD2. This CDR3 is built from 15 residues. V dropped 4 bases and J dropped 7; count of bases not matched to a gene: 9. Looked up from germline, CDR1 is PRHDT and CDR2 is FYEKMQ (reference sequence). CDR3 sequence reads: CASSSGGGTGNEQFF. The CDR3, as DNA: TGTGCCAGCAGCTCCGGCGGGGGGACGGGAAATGAGCAGTTCTTC.

This clonotype was detected a few times. This chain uses TRBV20-1 with TRBJ2-5, with TRBD2 matching over 10 bases. V trimming: 0 bases; J trimming: 5 bases; junction bases outside the gene matches: 9. Germline CDR1 reads DFQATT; CDR2 reads SNEGSKA (reference sequence). There are 16 residues in the CDR3. CDR3 residues: CSARDLLAGDVETQYF. Written as DNA, the CDR3 is TGCAGTGCTAGAGATCTCCTAGCGGGAGATGTGGAGACCCAGTACTTC.

This clonotype was detected only a few times. The chain recombines TRBV2 with TRBJ1-1, with D maybe TRBD1 (5 bases). The V and J ends lost 7 bases and 6 bases respectively, with 18 bases between them. Per the germline V gene, CDR1 is SNHLY and CDR2 is FYNNEI. CDR3 length equals 14 residues. CDR3 nucleotide sequence: TGTGCCAGCAATGAGGTAGGGGAGGACGCTGAAGCTTTCTTT. Translated, it gives CASNEVGEDAEAFF. The variable domain in full, with the rest retrieved from reference TRBV2 and TRBJ1-1, is EPEVTQTPSHQVTQMGQEVILRCVPISNHLYFYWYRQILGQKVEFLVSFYNNEISEKSEIFDDQFSVERPDGSNFTLKIRSTKLEDSAMYFCASNEVGEDAEAFFGQGTRLTVV.

The chain carries TRBV5-1 and TRBJ1-4; D is perhaps TRBD1 (5 bases). Trimming removed 2 bases from V and 6 bases from J, with 8 bases in between. The CDR3 is 13 residues long. Germline V gives CDR1 SGHRS, CDR2 YFSETQ. In DNA form, the CDR3 reads TGCGCCAGCAGCTTCCTGGGGGATGAAAAACTGTTTTTT. It yields the protein CASSFLGDEKLFF.